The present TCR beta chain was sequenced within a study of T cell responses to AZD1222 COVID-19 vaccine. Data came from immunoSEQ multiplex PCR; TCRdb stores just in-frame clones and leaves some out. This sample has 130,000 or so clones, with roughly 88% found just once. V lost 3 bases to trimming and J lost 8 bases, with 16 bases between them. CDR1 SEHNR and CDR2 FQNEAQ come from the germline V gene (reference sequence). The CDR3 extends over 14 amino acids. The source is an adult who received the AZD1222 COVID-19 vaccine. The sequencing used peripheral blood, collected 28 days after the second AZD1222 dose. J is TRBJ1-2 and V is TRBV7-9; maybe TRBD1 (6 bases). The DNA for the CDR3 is TGTGCCAGCAGCTTTTTGGGACTCCAGGGGGGCTACACCTTC. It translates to CASSFLGLQGGYTF. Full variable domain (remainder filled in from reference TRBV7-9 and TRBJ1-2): DTGVSQNPRHKITKRGQNVTFRCDPISEHNRLYWYRQTLGQGPEFLTYFQNEAQLEKSRLLSDRFSAERPKGSFSTLEIQRTEQGDSAMYLCASSFLGLQGGYTFGSGTRLTVV.